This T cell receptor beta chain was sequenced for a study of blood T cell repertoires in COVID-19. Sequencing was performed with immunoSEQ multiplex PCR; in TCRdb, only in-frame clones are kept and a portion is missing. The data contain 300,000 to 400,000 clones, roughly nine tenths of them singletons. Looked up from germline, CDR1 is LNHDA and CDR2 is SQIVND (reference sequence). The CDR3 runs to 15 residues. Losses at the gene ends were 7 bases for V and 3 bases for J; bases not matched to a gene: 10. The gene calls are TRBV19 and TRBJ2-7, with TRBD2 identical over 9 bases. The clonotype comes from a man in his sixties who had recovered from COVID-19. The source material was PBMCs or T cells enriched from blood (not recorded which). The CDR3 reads CASTLLAGEVYEQYF. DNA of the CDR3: TGTGCCAGTACCCTATTAGCGGGAGAAGTCTACGAGCAGTACTTC.